This T cell receptor beta chain was profiled in a study of control samples from healthy donors and cancer patients. The CDR3 extends over 14 amino acids. The V segment lost 10 bases and the J segment 0 bases; nucleotides outside the gene matches: 4. The V gene's germline CDR1 is MNHEY and CDR2 SVGAGI. Using immunoSEQ multiplex PCR, the repertoire was profiled, and TCRdb retains in-frame clones only, with some absent. The table includes around 110,000 clones, more than 80% detected once. The chain employs TRBV6-5 and TRBJ2-3, with 10 positions matching TRBD2. The source is a woman between 50 and 59 years old with colorectal cancer. The sample was PBMCs. For the CDR3, the DNA is TGTGCCACAGGACTAGCGGAAAGCACAGATACGCAGTATTTT. Translating it yields CATGLAESTDTQYF.